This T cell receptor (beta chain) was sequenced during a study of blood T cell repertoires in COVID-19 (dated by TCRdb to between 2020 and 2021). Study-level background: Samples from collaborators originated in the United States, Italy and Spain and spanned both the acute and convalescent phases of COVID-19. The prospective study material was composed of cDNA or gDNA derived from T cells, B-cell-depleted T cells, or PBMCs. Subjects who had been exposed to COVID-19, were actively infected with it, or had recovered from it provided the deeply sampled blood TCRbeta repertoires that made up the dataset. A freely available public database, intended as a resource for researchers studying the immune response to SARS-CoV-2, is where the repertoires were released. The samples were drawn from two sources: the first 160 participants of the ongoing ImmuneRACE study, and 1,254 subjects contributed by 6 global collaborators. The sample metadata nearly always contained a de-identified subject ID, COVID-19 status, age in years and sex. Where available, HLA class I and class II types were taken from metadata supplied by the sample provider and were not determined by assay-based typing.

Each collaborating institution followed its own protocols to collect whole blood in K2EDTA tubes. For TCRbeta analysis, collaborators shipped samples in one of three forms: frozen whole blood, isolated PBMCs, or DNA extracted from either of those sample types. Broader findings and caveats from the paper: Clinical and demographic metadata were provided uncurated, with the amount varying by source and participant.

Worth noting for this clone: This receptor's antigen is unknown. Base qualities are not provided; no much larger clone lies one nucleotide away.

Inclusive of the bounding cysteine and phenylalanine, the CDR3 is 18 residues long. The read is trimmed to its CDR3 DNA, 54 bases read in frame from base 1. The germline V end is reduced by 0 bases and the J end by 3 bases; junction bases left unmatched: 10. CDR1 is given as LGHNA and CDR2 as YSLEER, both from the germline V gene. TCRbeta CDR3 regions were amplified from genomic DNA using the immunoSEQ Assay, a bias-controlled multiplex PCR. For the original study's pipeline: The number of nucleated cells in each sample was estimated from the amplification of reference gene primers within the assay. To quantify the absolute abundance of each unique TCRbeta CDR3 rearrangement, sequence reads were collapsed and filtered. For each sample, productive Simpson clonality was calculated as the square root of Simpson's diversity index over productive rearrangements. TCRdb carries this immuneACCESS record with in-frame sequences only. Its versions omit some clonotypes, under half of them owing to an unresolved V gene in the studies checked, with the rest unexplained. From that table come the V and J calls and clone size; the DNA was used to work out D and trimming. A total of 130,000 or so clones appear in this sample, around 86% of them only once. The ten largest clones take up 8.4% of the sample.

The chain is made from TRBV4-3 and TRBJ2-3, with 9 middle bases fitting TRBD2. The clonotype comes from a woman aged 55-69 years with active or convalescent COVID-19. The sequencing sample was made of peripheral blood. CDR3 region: CASSQEALAGRRTDTQYF. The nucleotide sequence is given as TGCGCCAGCAGCCAAGAAGCGCTAGCGGGACGAAGGACAGATACGCAGTATTTT.